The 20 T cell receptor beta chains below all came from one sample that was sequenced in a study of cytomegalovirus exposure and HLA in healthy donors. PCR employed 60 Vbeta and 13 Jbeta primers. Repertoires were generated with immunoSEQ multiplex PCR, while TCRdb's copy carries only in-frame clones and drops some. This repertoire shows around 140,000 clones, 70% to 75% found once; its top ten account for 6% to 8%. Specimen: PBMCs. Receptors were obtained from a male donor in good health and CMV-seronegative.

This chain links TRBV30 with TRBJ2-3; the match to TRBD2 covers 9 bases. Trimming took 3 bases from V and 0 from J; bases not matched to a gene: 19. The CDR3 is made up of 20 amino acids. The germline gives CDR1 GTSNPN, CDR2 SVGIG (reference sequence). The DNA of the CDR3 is TGTGCCTGGAGGGGGCAGGGAATGAGCGGGGGGTTAACTAGCACAGATACGCAGTATTTT. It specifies CAWRGQGMSGGLTSTDTQYF.

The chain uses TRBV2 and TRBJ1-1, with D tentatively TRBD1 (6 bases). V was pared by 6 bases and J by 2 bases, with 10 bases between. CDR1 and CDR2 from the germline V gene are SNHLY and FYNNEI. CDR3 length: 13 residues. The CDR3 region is CASSADSNTEAFF. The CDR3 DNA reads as TGTGCCAGCAGCGCGGACAGCAACACTGAAGCTTTCTTT.

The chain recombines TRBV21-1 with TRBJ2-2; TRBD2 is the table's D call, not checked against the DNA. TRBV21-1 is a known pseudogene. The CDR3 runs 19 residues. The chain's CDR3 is CASSGMSGRAKGGTGELFF. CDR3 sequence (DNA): TGTGCCAGCAGCGGTATGAGCGGGAGGGCCAAGGGCGGTACCGGGGAGCTGTTTTTT.

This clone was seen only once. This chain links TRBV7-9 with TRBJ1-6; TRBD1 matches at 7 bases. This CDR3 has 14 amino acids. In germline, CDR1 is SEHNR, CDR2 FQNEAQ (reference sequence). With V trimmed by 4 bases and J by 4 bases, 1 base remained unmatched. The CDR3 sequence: CASSSDRYNSPLHF. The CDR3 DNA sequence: TGTGCCAGCAGCTCGGACAGGTATAATTCACCCCTCCACTTT.

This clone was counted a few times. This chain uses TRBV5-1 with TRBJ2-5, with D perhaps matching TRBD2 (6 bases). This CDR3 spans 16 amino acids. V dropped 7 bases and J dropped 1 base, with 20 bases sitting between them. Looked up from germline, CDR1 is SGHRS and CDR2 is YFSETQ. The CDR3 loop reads CASSVWGSGSQETQYF. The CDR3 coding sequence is TGCGCCAGCTCCGTTTGGGGTAGCGGAAGCCAAGAGACCCAGTACTTC.

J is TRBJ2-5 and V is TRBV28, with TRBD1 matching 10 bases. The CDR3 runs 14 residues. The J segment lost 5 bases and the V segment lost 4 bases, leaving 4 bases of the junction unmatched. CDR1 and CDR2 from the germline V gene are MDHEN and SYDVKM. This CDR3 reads CASSWTGGRETQYF. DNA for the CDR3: TGTGCCAGCAGTTGGACAGGGGGTCGCGAGACCCAGTACTTC.

CDR3 in amino acids: CASSQDTDTQYF. The CDR3 DNA is TGTGCCAGCAGCCAGGACACAGATACGCAGTATTTT. This chain links TRBV7-9 with TRBJ2-3; no firm D call. CDR1 is SEHNR and CDR2 is FQNEAQ in the germline V gene (reference sequence). V lost 5 bases to trimming and J lost 2 bases, with 5 bases between them. The CDR3 has 12 amino acids.

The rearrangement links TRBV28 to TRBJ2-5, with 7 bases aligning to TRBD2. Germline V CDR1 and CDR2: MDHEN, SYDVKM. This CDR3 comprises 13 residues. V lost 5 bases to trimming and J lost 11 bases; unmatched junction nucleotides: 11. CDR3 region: CASSTHRAGEQYF. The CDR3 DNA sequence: TGTGCCAGCAGTACTCACCGGGCGGGGGAGCAGTACTTC. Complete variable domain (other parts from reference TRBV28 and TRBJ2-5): DVKVTQSSRYLVKRTGEKVFLECVQDMDHENMFWYRQDPGLGLRLIYFSYDVKMKEKGDIPEGYSVSREKKERFSLILESASTNQTSMYLCASSTHRAGEQYFGPGTRLLVL.

The CDR3 loop reads CASSKTFQGPDYEQYF. The CDR3 DNA is TGTGCCAGCAGCAAAACTTTTCAGGGCCCGGACTACGAGCAGTACTTC. The rearrangement uses TRBV21-1 and TRBJ2-7; the table gives TRBD1 as D, unverified against the DNA. TRBV21-1 is annotated as a pseudogene. The CDR3 sequence is 16 residues long.

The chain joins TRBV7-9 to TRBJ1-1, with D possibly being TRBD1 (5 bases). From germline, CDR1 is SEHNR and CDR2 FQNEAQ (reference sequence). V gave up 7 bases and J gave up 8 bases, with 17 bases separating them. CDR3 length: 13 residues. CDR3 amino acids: CASTPHPAGEAFF. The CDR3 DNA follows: TGTGCCAGCACCCCCCACCCGGCAGGGGAAGCTTTCTTT.

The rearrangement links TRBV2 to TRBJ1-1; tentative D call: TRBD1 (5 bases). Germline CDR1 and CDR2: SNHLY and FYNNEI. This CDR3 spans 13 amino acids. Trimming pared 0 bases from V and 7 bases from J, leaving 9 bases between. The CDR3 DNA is TGTGCCAGCAGTGAAGCCCCAGACAGTGAAGCTTTCTTT. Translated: CASSEAPDSEAFF.

In nucleotides, the CDR3 is TGCGCCAGCAGCCAAGTTTGGGCCATGAGGGCTGAAGCTTTCTTT. Amino acid sequence: CASSQVWAMRAEAFF. The chain has TRBV4-3 and TRBJ1-1; D remains ambiguous. The CDR3 covers 15 residues. Germline CDR1 LGHNA, CDR2 YSLEER. The V end lost 1 base, the J end lost 6 bases, and 15 bases lay between the germline ends.

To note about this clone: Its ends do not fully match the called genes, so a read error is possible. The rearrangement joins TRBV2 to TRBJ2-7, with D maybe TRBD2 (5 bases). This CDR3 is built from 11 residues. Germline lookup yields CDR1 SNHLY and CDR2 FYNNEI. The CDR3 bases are TGTGCCAACAGTGGAGGTTACGAGCAGTACTTC. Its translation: CANSGGYEQYF. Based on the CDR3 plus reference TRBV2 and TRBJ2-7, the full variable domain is EPEVTQTPSHQVTQMGQEVILRCVPISNHLYFYWYRQILGQKVEFLVSFYNNEISEKSEIFDDQFSVERPDGSNFTLKIRSTKLEDSAMYFCANSGGYEQYFGPGTRLTVT.

The CDR3 spells CASSTDARAGYGYTF. The CDR3 DNA reads TGTGCCAGTAGTACCGACGCCAGGGCCGGCTATGGCTACACCTTC. The chain employs TRBV19 and TRBJ1-2; D is perhaps TRBD1 (5 bases). Trimming shortened V by 4 bases and J by 4 bases, and 16 bases separated the two germline ends. Germline V gives CDR1 LNHDA, CDR2 SQIVND (reference sequence). The CDR3 has 15 residues. The full variable domain, in which reference TRBV19 and TRBJ1-2 provide the parts outside the CDR3, is DGGITQSPKYLFRKEGQNVTLSCEQNLNHDAMYWYRQDPGQGLRLIYYSQIVNDFQKGDIAEGYSVSREKKESFPLTVTSAQKNPTAFYLCASSTDARAGYGYTFGSGTRLTVV.

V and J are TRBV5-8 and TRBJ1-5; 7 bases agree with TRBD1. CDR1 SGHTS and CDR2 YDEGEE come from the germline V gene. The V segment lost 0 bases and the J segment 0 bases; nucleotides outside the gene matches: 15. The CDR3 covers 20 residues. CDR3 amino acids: CASSLVRGLDPRYSNQPQHF. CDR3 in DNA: TGTGCCAGCAGCTTGGTGAGGGGGCTGGATCCCCGGTATAGCAATCAGCCCCAGCATTTT.

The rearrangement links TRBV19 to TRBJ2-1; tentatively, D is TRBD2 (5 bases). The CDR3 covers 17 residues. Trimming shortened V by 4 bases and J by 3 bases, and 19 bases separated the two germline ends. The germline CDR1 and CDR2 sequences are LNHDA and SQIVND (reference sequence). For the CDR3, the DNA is TGTGCCAGTAGTACCCAACTAGGAACAAGCTTCTACAATGAGCAGTTCTTC. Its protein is CASSTQLGTSFYNEQFF.

The CDR3 nucleotides are TGTGCCAGCAGTCCAGAGGCTGAAAGTGACTATGGCTACACCTTC. It codes for CASSPEAESDYGYTF. The chain has TRBV6-5 and TRBJ1-2; no firm D call. Germline V gene data show CDR1 as MNHEY and CDR2 as SVGAGI. V was clipped by 5 bases and J by 3 bases, with 16 bases between them. CDR3 length: 15 residues.

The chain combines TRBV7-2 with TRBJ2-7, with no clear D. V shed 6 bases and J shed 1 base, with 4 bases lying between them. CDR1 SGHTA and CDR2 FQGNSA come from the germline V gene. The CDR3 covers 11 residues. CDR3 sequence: CASRRSYEQYF. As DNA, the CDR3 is TGTGCCAGCAGGCGTTCCTACGAGCAGTACTTC.

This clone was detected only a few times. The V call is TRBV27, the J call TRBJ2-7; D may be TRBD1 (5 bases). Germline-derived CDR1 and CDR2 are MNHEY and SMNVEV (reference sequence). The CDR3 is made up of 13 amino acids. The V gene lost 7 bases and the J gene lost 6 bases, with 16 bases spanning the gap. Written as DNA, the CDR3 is TGTGCCAGCATCCTTAGGGGAAGGGTCGAGCAGTACTTC. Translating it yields CASILRGRVEQYF.

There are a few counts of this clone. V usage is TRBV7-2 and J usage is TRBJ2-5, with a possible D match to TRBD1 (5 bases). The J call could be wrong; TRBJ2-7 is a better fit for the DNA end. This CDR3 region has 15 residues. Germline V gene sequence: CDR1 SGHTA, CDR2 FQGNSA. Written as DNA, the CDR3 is TGTGCCAGCAGCTTAGATGCAGGGATCGGATACGAGCAGTACTTC. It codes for CASSLDAGIGYEQYF.